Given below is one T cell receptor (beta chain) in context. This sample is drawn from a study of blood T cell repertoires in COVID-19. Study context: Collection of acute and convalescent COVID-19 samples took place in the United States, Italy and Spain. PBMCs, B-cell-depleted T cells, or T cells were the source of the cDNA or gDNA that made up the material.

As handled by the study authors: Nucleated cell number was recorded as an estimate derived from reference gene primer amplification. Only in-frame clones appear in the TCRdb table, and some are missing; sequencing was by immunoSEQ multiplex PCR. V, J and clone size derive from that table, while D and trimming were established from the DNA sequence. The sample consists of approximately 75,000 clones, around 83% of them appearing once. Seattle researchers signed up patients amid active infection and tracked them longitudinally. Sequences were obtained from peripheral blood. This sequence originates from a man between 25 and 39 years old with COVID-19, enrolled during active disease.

Here the CDR3 reads CASSPSLQGWTNEKLFF. The DNA of the CDR3 is TGTGCCAGCTCACCATCCCTACAGGGGTGGACTAATGAAAAACTGTTTTTT. The V and J genes are TRBV18 and TRBJ1-4; TRBD1 matches at 7 bases. The CDR3 is 17 residues long. Germline CDR1 KGHSH, CDR2 LQKENI. The ends lost 2 bases at V and 2 bases at J; junction bases unmatched: 8.